The present T cell receptor (beta chain) was sequenced within a study of control samples from healthy donors and cancer patients. V was cut by 7 bases and J by 7 bases, with 17 bases left in between. CDR3 length: 13 residues. Germline CDR1 SGHKS, CDR2 YYEKEE (reference sequence). Clones were sequenced by immunoSEQ multiplex PCR, and TCRdb holds only the in-frame ones, with some missing. There are 90,000 to 130,000 clones in the sample; roughly 90% occur only once, and approximately 3.7% lies in the top ten. The source is an older woman with lung cancer. The sequenced sample consisted of PBMCs. The chain combines TRBV5-5 with TRBJ1-1, with D possibly TRBD1 on 5 matching bases. The CDR3 bases are TGTGCCAGCCGGACCCTGGACACTGATGAAGCTTTCTTT. This translates into CASRTLDTDEAFF.